Listed below are T cell receptor beta chains from one sample, sequenced in a study of post-analysis software for immune sequencing data. TCRdb reprocessed the PCR reads with MiXCR, giving one entry per CDR3 protein. The sample records about 540,000 distinct CDR3 sequences, roughly 34% being singletons. Sequenced material: blood. The source is a girl aged 2-17 years with multiple sclerosis. CDR3s include the opening cysteine and the closing phenylalanine or tryptophan.

V gene,J gene,CDR3 protein
TRBV20-1,TRBJ2-5,CSASLRETQYF
TRBV6-1,TRBJ2-1,CASSEDKHREGYNEQFF
TRBV12-3/TRBV12-4,TRBJ1-6,CASSLTGGSPLHF
TRBV20-1,TRBJ2-1,CSAREGGADNEQFF
TRBV5-1,TRBJ1-2,CASSLDHNYGYTF
TRBV7-2,TRBJ1-5,CASNRGLYSNQPQHF
TRBV12-3/TRBV12-4,TRBJ1-6,CASSLTGSSPPLHF
TRBV7-2,TRBJ2-3,CASSPMDTVTQYF
TRBV12-3/TRBV12-4,TRBJ1-2,CASSPGTGGLYGYTF
TRBV18,.,CASSPLVGTAAKQAYEQYF
TRBV6-5,TRBJ2-7,CASSYSQGSYEQYF
TRBV4-2,TRBJ2-1,CASSQDPRVVYNEQFF
TRBV10-3,TRBJ2-7,CAIRAGESYEQYF
TRBV29-1,TRBJ2-3,CSVEDPINSGGGGDTQYF
TRBV5-1,TRBJ2-5,CASSLQLGVRRQETQYF
TRBV6-2/TRBV6-3,TRBJ2-7,CASSNPNPQRTYEQYF
TRBV7-9,TRBJ2-1,CASSEQRGGYNEQFF
TRBV7-2,TRBJ1-2,CASSLALDRPYGYTF
TRBV20-1,TRBJ2-3,CSAGPGLAGDYTDTQYF
TRBV5-1,TRBJ2-5,CASSPRGPSETQYF
TRBV12-3/TRBV12-4,TRBJ2-5,CASCLGTIQETQYF
TRBV6-6,TRBJ1-5,CASSSWVINQPQHF
TRBV7-9,TRBJ1-2,CASSLGDVTEGRYGYTF
TRBV12-3/TRBV12-4,TRBJ2-5,CASSGTSGGDQETQYF
TRBV5-1,TRBJ2-5,CASSLGPTQETQYF
TRBV20-1,TRBJ2-3,CSATRSVSTDTQYF
TRBV6-4,TRBJ2-1,CASSDSGTSGHNEQFF
TRBV4-1,TRBJ1-2,CAGSQDLARQEDGYTF
TRBV6-2/TRBV6-3,TRBJ2-7,CASSHADYEQYF
TRBV20-1,TRBJ2-7,CSAGTSGYEQYF
TRBV27,TRBJ2-5,CASSLSWLFSQETQYF
TRBV29-1,TRBJ2-2,CSVVTGSRNTGELFF
TRBV18,TRBJ2-5,CASSPLEGAGETQYF
TRBV5-1,TRBJ2-7,CASSWSPRAGRPYEQYF
TRBV7-3,TRBJ2-4,CASSLMPGQIDIQYF
TRBV29-1,TRBJ2-3,CSVVGVGGRDTQYF
TRBV5-6,TRBJ2-3,CASSSEDNPSTDTQYF
TRBV11-2,TRBJ1-1,CASSSGQGYTEAFF
TRBV7-9,TRBJ1-5,CASSTGTGFNQPQHF
TRBV20-1,TRBJ2-5,CSATGGQETQYF
TRBV6-5,TRBJ2-3,CASSYYRAGVPADTQYF
TRBV5-6,TRBJ2-1,CASSSGLYNEQFF
TRBV4-1,TRBJ1-5,CASSQEGGPSQPQHF
TRBV4-1,TRBJ2-5,CASSQDLGLAGGLETQYF
TRBV20-1,TRBJ2-1,CSARDPGGNYNEQFF
TRBV20-1,TRBJ2-3,CSGAVTTDTQYF
TRBV6-1,TRBJ1-2,CASSGGLGTNYGYTF
TRBV6-5,TRBJ2-7,CASKRGRSYEQYF
TRBV19,TRBJ2-3,CASSMGLAGGDTQYF
TRBV5-5,TRBJ2-1,CASSPERGGEDNEQFF
TRBV25-1,TRBJ2-6,CASSDPSAGGVLPGANVLTF
TRBV12-3/TRBV12-4,TRBJ2-2,CASSNWGGELFF
TRBV11-2,TRBJ2-1,CASRTYPYYNEQFF
TRBV20-1,TRBJ2-5,CSQQGAAETLYF
TRBV20-1,TRBJ2-7,CSASRGAEAQYF